The T cell receptor (beta chain) described here comes from a study of metastatic and nonmetastatic thyroid tumors. Study findings and constraints: Across blood and tumor, TCR beta diversity in malignant thyroid tumors was reportedly significantly higher than in benign nodules.

The CDR3 has 12 residues. V lost 5 bases and J lost 9, with 11 bases in between. The germline gives CDR1 SGHNT, CDR2 YENEEA. This clone appeared many times. Its antigen is unknown. Original analysis: Clinicopathological groups supplied CDR3 differences that were used to build a distant-metastasis classifier for papillary thyroid cancer. TCRdb re-analyzed the PCR reads through MiXCR. The authors' filters were not applied to this entry. Of about 82,000 clones listed, approximately 12% are singletons. No patient received treatment before thyroid surgery. Sequencing was performed on tumor tissue. The rearrangement uses TRBV11-3 and TRBJ2-1; D is uncertain. The sequence was obtained from a female donor with papillary thyroid cancer or a benign thyroid nodule (not recorded which). Some clones in this sample may be carry-over from other donors' samples. The CDR3 coding sequence is TGTGCCAGCAGCGAAAGGGTAGTTGAGCAGTTCTTC. Its translation is CASSERVVEQFF.